This T cell receptor (beta chain) appears in the sequencing data of a study of blood T cell repertoires in COVID-19. Regarding this clone: Its ends do not fully match the called genes, so a read error is possible.

This CDR3 region has 12 residues. Germline V CDR1 and CDR2: ENHRY, SYGVKD. The assay was immunoSEQ multiplex PCR, and TCRdb's table has in-frame clones only and misses some. The table includes roughly 200,000 clones, under 90% detected once. Sequenced input: peripheral blood. The rearrangement uses TRBV10-3 and TRBJ2-7; 7 bases map to TRBD2. The sequence was collected from a man in his forties or fifties with acute or convalescent COVID-19. CDR3 sequence reads: CAVSGVSYEQYF. The CDR3 DNA follows: TGTGCCGTCAGCGGGGTATCCTACGAGCAGTACTTC.